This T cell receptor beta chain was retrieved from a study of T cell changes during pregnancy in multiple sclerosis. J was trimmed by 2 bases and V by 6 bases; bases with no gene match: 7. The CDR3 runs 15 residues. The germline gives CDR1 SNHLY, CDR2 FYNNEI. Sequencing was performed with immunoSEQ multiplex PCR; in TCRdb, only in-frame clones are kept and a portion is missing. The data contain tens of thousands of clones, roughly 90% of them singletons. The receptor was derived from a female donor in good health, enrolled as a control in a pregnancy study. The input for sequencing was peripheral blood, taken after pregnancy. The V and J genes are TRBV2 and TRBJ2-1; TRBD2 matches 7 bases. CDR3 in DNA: TGTGCCAGCAGGAAAACCGGGACTACCTACAATGAGCAGTTCTTC. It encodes CASRKTGTTYNEQFF.